The 2 T cell receptor beta chains below come from one sample, sequenced in a study of identifying expanded T cells in peripheral blood. Sequencing used immunoSEQ multiplex PCR; TCRdb keeps in-frame clones, though not all of them. This table holds around 80,000 clones, 90% found once. The sample comprised blood. These receptors all come from a person between 18 and 75 years old in good health.

The V call is TRBV5-1, the J call TRBJ1-2, with 10 nucleotides matching TRBD1. This CDR3 contains 14 residues. Germline CDR1 is SGHRS and CDR2 is YFSETQ. The junction had 6 bases not matched to a gene; V was cut back by 4 bases and J by 6 bases. DNA for the CDR3: TGCGCCAGCAGCGATACCGGGACAGGGGATGGCTACACCTTC. Residues: CASSDTGTGDGYTF.

The chain has TRBV29-1 and TRBJ1-1; the D is unclear. V dropped 6 bases and J dropped 4 bases, with 15 bases sitting between them. CDR3 length: 13 amino acids. Germline CDR1 is SQVTM and CDR2 is ANQGSEA. For the CDR3, the DNA is TGCAGCGTGATAAGGACCCGGAGCACTGAAGCTTTCTTT. It encodes CSVIRTRSTEAFF.